This TCR beta chain stems from a study of blood T cell repertoires in COVID-19. Across the whole study: The samples span acute and convalescent COVID-19 from the United States, Italy and Spain. T cells, B-cell-depleted T cells, or PBMCs supplied cDNA or gDNA.

Per the original data handling: Cell counts per sample came from amplifying reference gene primers. Generated by immunoSEQ multiplex PCR, the TCRdb table keeps only in-frame clones and is missing some. V and J calls and clone size are copied from that table; D and trimming were computed from the DNA. The data show some 27,000 clones, with 68% seen just once and less than 20% held by the top ten. The CDR3 is 15 residues long. Germline CDR1 SNHLY, CDR2 FYNNEI. The junction had 6 bases not matched to a gene; V was cut back by 2 bases and J by 4 bases. Source material: peripheral blood. The TCR sequence derives from a human donor in a cohort sampled during active COVID-19. The genes are TRBV2 and TRBJ2-3; the match to TRBD1 covers 7 bases. The CDR3 coding sequence is TGTGCCAGCAGTGAAAGAGGGACAGTTCCAGATACGCAGTATTTT. Its translation is CASSERGTVPDTQYF.